This T cell receptor (beta chain) was documented in a study of control samples from healthy donors and cancer patients. TCRdb keeps only in-frame clones here, not all; method: immunoSEQ multiplex PCR. This sample has about 140,000 clones, with approximately 90% found just once. CDR1 and CDR2 from the germline V gene are KGHDR and SFDVKD. The CDR3 covers 15 residues. Trimming pared 4 bases from V and 1 base from J, leaving 9 bases between. Material for sequencing was blood. This clonotype was obtained from a woman aged 25-40 years in good health. The chain employs TRBV24-1 and TRBJ2-2; possibly TRBD1 for D (6 bases). CDR3: CATSDFRGNTGELFF. The CDR3, as DNA: TGTGCCACCAGTGACTTCAGGGGGAACACCGGGGAGCTGTTTTTT.